This TCR beta chain was profiled in a study of Graves' ophthalmopathy and Graves' hyperthyroidism. The study, taken as a whole, reports: In blood, most expanded thyroid clonotypes above 0.001 frequency were also detected.

The study amplified TCR beta CDR3 regions using RNA transcripts. First-round RT-PCR with HTBI primers preceded a second-round multiplex PCR. TCRdb re-called the multiplex PCR reads through MiXCR, storing one row per CDR3 protein. This sample carries roughly 500,000 distinct CDR3 sequences, approximately 15% of them seen once, and the ten largest clones take roughly 10%. This clonotype appeared many times. Antigen: not known. The sequencing sample was made of blood. The receptor's source is a woman in her 30s with Graves' ophthalmopathy.

In nucleotides, the CDR3 is TGCGCCAGCAGCCAAGTAGGCAACTACGAGCAGTACTTC. Amino acid sequence: CASSQVGNYEQYF. The chain is built from TRBV4-1 and TRBJ2-7; D remains ambiguous. Looked up from germline, CDR1 is MGHRA and CDR2 is YSYEKL. Trimming removed 1 base from V and 3 bases from J, with 7 bases in between. The length of the CDR3 is 13 residues.